This entry describes one T cell receptor (beta chain). Its antigen is unknown. The CDR3 sequence is 17 residues long. Trimming pared 0 bases from V and 6 bases from J, leaving 18 bases between. Germline V lookup: CDR1 GTSNPN, CDR2 SVGIG (reference sequence). The data stem from a study of shared clonotypes between healthy human individuals. General study points: Non-shared clonotypes showed lower generation probabilities than clonotypes common to all four donors.

Sequencing was performed with immunoSEQ multiplex PCR; in TCRdb, only in-frame clones are kept and a portion is missing. Among approximately 320,000 clones listed, around 87% were seen once. The specimen was memory CD8+ T cells sorted from blood. Subset of the sample: CD45RO+ cells pooled with CCR7-negative TemRA cells. The V gene is TRBV30, the J gene TRBJ1-6, with D unresolved. The clonotype comes from a man aged 18 to 29 in good health. CDR3 loop: CAWSVSVGTTFNSPLHF. CDR3 bases: TGTGCCTGGAGTGTATCGGTAGGAACCACCTTTAATTCACCCCTCCACTTT.